This T cell receptor beta chain was documented in a study of beta chain features in type 1 diabetes. Findings and limits, study-wide: cDNA-based sequencing might over-represent cells highly expressing TCR. People with Type 1 diabetes carried modestly yet significantly shorter TCRB CDR3s in all four CD4+ subsets.

To note about this clone: Its antigen remains unidentified.

Every bit of the isolated RNA underwent reverse transcription, so sequencing read expressed TCRB transcripts. Regulatory, naive and central memory T cell samples averaged around 3.6 million reads. Only in-frame clones appear in the TCRdb table, and some are missing; sequencing was by immunoSEQ multiplex PCR. The sample lists roughly 150,000 clones, roughly 11% occurring once. Germline V gives CDR1 ENHRY, CDR2 SYGVKD. The CDR3 sequence is 17 residues long. V lost 11 bases to trimming and J lost 0 bases; unmatched junction nucleotides: 15. Specimen: central memory CD4+ T cells from blood. V and J are TRBV10-3 and TRBJ1-3; 8 positions agree with TRBD1. The receptor was derived from a young man in good health. CDR3 bases: TGTGCCGCCCAGGCCCAGGGGGCGAGCCGCTCTGGAAACACCATATATTTT. This codes for CAAQAQGASRSGNTIYF.